A selection of T cell receptor beta chains follows, all from one sample in a study of blood T cells in healthy people across ages. One entry per CDR3 protein results from TCRdb running MiXCR on the 5' RACE reads. This table has approximately 900,000 distinct CDR3 sequences, around 48% appearing once. Sequencing was carried out using blood. The receptors originated from a man younger than 40 in good health. Each CDR3 is given with its conserved first and last residue. A D gene is named only where the DNA matches it firmly.

>-|TRBV25-1|TRBJ2-3
CASATADTDTQYF
>TRBD1|TRBV2|TRBJ2-1
CASSRQGPYNEQFF
>-|TRBV6-5|TRBJ2-3
CASSRRRTTDTQYF
>TRBD1|TRBV11-2|TRBJ1-5
CASSLGTGGSGQPQHF
>-|TRBV20-1|TRBJ2-2
CSARRANTGELFF
>TRBD2|TRBV20-1|TRBJ2-1
CSARGLAGGSSYNEQFF
>TRBD1|TRBV10-3|TRBJ1-5
CAISEQDRGGNQPQHF
>-|TRBV6-5|TRBJ1-2
CASRSTSESYGYTF
>-|TRBV27|TRBJ2-1
CASSLQTGQQQFF
>TRBD1|TRBV18|TRBJ2-7
CASSPTGTVSYEQYF
>-|TRBV4-2|TRBJ2-1
CASSQDTAEPYNEQFF
>-|TRBV29-1|TRBJ1-2
CSAGEPGNPNYGYTF
>-|TRBV9|TRBJ1-5
CASSPSGQPSNQPQHF
>-|TRBV2|TRBJ1-5
CASSGWGGNRPQHF
>TRBD1|TRBV7-2|TRBJ2-6
CASRPGQGIDSGANVLTF
>-|TRBV6-5|TRBJ2-1
CASSTGVSEQFF
>-|TRBV7-9|TRBJ1-6
CASSLGSYASVSPLHF
>TRBD2|TRBV12-3/TRBV12-4|TRBJ2-3
CATRTSGAIGGRTDTQYF
>-|TRBV9|TRBJ2-5
CASSVGGGIQETQYF
>-|TRBV20-1|TRBJ2-1
CSARPSGVSSYNEQFF
>-|TRBV6-1|TRBJ2-4
CASSEPALSKNIQYF
>-|TRBV30|TRBJ1-1
CAWNTQGGTEAFF
>TRBD2|TRBV27|TRBJ2-3
CASSTGGGTDTQYF
>TRBD1|TRBV19|TRBJ2-7
CASSWDRVGDEQYF
>TRBD1|TRBV11-1|-
CASSHRQGTYEQYF
>-|TRBV15|TRBJ2-7
CATSRAPGGFGEAQYF
>TRBD1|TRBV5-1|TRBJ2-5
CASSSNRGQETQYF
>TRBD1|TRBV6-6|-
CASSSATGGEQYF
>-|TRBV3-1|TRBJ2-7
CASSQDGDPYEQYF
>-|TRBV4-2|TRBJ1-1
CASSQDGVDPNTEAFF
>TRBD1|TRBV6-2/TRBV6-3|TRBJ1-4
CASSSPSRQGNEKLFF
>TRBD1|TRBV10-3|TRBJ2-7
CATFATGNAEQYF
>TRBD2|TRBV3-1|TRBJ2-1
CASSQKAGGRNEQFF
>-|TRBV27|TRBJ2-7
CASSSGGGNERYEQYF
>TRBD2|TRBV6-1|TRBJ2-7
CASSLGLALDEQYF
>TRBD2|TRBV24-1|TRBJ2-3
CATSPRSSGGPTDTQYF
>-|TRBV10-3|TRBJ2-3
CATAHSSTDTQYF
>TRBD2|TRBV20-1|TRBJ2-5
CSARKRGVDQETQYF
>-|TRBV6-6|TRBJ1-2
CASSLNRDGYTF
>-|TRBV4-3|TRBJ1-6
CASSRTRATSDSPLHF
>-|TRBV5-8|TRBJ2-3
CASSLGTYTDTQYF
>TRBD1|TRBV5-1|TRBJ1-4
CASSGEGQATNEKLFF
>-|TRBV29-1|TRBJ2-7
CSVLPGPTRPYEQYF
>TRBD2|TRBV28|TRBJ2-3
CASSNPHFGAGADTQYF
>TRBD1|TRBV27|TRBJ2-1
CASSFLTGTGGVYNEQFF
>-|TRBV7-2|TRBJ1-1
CASKRGDGNTEAFF